This T cell receptor (beta chain) appears in the sequencing data of a study of blood T cell repertoires in COVID-19. Profiling relied on immunoSEQ multiplex PCR, and the TCRdb table lists in-frame clones only, not all of them. In the table there are fewer than 200,000 clones, 84% of which are singletons. Germline V gene data show CDR1 as GTSNPN and CDR2 as SVGIG (reference sequence). Trimming left V 5 bases short and J 7 bases short, with 14 bases between. The CDR3 length is 12 residues. This TCR came from a woman in her thirties who had been exposed to COVID-19. This chain links TRBV30 with TRBJ1-2; tentatively, D is TRBD1 (6 bases). Material: PBMCs or T cells enriched from blood (not recorded which). This CDR3 reads CAWEKGGFGYTF. CDR3 nucleotides: TGTGCCTGGGAAAAAGGGGGATTTGGCTACACCTTC.